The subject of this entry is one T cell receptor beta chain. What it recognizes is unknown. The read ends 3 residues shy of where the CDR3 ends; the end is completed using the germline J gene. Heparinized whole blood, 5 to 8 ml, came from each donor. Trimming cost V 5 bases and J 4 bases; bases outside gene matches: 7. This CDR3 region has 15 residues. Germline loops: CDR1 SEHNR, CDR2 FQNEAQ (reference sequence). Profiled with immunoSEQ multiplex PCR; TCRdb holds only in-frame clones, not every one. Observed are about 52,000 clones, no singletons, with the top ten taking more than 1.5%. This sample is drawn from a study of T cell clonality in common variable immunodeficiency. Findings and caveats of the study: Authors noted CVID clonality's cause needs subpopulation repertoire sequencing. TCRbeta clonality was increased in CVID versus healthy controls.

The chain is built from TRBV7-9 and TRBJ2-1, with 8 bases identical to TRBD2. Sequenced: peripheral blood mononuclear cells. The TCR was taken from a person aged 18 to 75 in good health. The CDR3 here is CASSRSGVGYNEQFF. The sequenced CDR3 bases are TGTGCCAGCAGCCGTAGCGGGGTGGGTTACAATGAG.